This T cell receptor beta chain is drawn from a study of cytomegalovirus exposure and HLA in healthy donors. Study-wide context: In terms of ancestry, the Caucasian-associated cluster contained roughly four fifths of the roughly 400 genotyped donors.

The sample holds one count of this clone. Its specificity is unknown. Trimming cost V 1 base and J 0 bases, with 8 bases left between them. The CDR3 is 16 residues long. CDR1 is SGHDT and CDR2 is YYEEEE in the germline V gene. Vbeta (60) and Jbeta (13) primers were used in the PCR. TCRdb keeps only in-frame clones here, not all; method: immunoSEQ multiplex PCR. This table has around 150,000 clones, more than 65% appearing once. The study's findings and limits: A later analysis linked a missense DCLRE1C variant to TCR beta V- and J-gene trimming.

The clonotype originates from a man younger than 35 in good health and CMV-seropositive. The sample taken for sequencing was PBMCs. The rearrangement uses TRBV5-6 and TRBJ1-6; D gene unclear. CDR3 sequence (DNA): TGTGCCAGCAGCTTGATGGGGAGCTCCTATAATTCACCCCTCCACTTT. Protein: CASSLMGSSYNSPLHF.